In its sample, the clone carrying this T cell receptor beta chain was seen many times. Its antigen is unidentified. TCRdb itself ran the RT-PCR reads through MiXCR, one entry per CDR3 protein. The table lists a few hundred thousand distinct CDR3 sequences, around 15% of them singletons. Germline loops: CDR1 SGHVS, CDR2 FQNEAQ. The V segment lost 5 bases and the J segment 0 bases; nucleotides outside the gene matches: 8. The CDR3 has 17 amino acids. This sample was taken from a study of response to subunit inactivated influenza vaccine. Study conclusions and caveats: There was a suggestion from the authors that each seasonal influenza vaccination recruits few new T cells.

The sequencing used PBMCs from blood, collected approximately 12 days after vaccination. This clonotype was sampled from a man aged 50-60 years who received an inactivated influenza vaccine. The V gene is TRBV7-8, the J gene TRBJ2-3; TRBD1 matches at 10 bases. In DNA form, the CDR3 reads TGTGCCAGCAGCCTCCTTCGGACAGGGGGGAGCACAGATACGCAGTATTTT. Amino acid sequence: CASSLLRTGGSTDTQYF.